The following is a T cell receptor beta chain sequence with its context. Its specificity is unknown. This entry is derived from a study of early T cells in non-severe SARS-CoV-2 infection. About the study: Alpha and beta chains were unpaired, from unsorted whole-blood bulk RNA.

The study's findings and limits: Database matching using VDJdb favored anti-spike CD8 responses, with private and CD4 specificities left missing.

Individual cDNA molecules received unique molecular identifiers. From the 5' RACE reads, TCRdb called clonotypes with MiXCR, one entry per CDR3 protein. The top ten clones hold 4.7% of a sample with approximately 73,000 distinct CDR3 sequences, 10% to 12% of them seen once. This CDR3 comprises 15 residues. The V gene's germline CDR1 is DFQATT and CDR2 SNEGSKA (reference sequence). V dropped 1 base and J dropped 4 bases, with 15 bases sitting between them. The rearrangement uses TRBV20-1 and TRBJ2-3, with a possible D match to TRBD1 (6 bases). Sequencing was done on a sample of whole blood. The TCR sequence derives from an adult who was a healthcare worker with PCR-confirmed SARS-CoV-2 infection or an uninfected control (not recorded which). The CDR3 here is CSARGGLFPADTQYF. CDR3 in DNA: TGCAGTGCTAGAGGGGGGCTCTTCCCCGCAGATACGCAGTATTTT.